Presented here are 14 T cell receptor beta chains from one specimen sequenced in a study of shared clonotypes between healthy human individuals (dated by TCRdb to 2020 to 2022). Library construction relied on the immunoSEQ multiplex PCR assay. TCRdb's version of the immuneACCESS table is confined to in-frame rearrangements and falls short of the full clone set. An unresolved V gene accounts for under half of the shortfall where checked; the remainder is of unknown origin. Across this sample there are some 2,400,000 clones, with approximately 96% seen only once. The ten largest clonotypes hold about 0.13% of the sample. The sequenced material came from naive CD4+ T cells sorted from blood. This sample's cell subset or site label indicates: CD45RA+ positively selected. The receptors here all came from a man aged 18 to 35 in good health.

V is TRBV19 and J is TRBJ1-2, with D possibly being TRBD1 (6 bases). V was cut by 5 bases and J by 2 bases, with 12 bases left in between. The germline V gene has CDR1 LNHDA and CDR2 SQIVND (reference sequence). The CDR3 has 14 amino acids. DNA for the CDR3: TGTGCCAGTAGTCCACAAGGACAGAACTATGGCTACACCTTC. Protein product: CASSPQGQNYGYTF.

The chain carries TRBV5-4 and TRBJ2-5; D uncertain. Trimming removed 0 bases from V and 2 bases from J, with 14 bases in between. CDR1 and CDR2 from the germline V gene are SGHNT and YYREEE (reference sequence). This CDR3 has 16 residues. CDR3 DNA: TGTGCCAGCAGCTTGGTGGCAGTGGGGTATCAAGAGACCCAGTACTTC. Encoded protein: CASSLVAVGYQETQYF.

The chain joins TRBV2 to TRBJ2-7; a possible D gene is TRBD1 (5 bases). Trimming removed 3 bases at V and 0 bases at J, with 15 bases between. Germline V CDR1 and CDR2: SNHLY, FYNNEI. This CDR3 region has 16 residues. CDR3 DNA sequence: TGTGCCAGCAGTGATGGACACCTCACCTTCTCCTACGAGCAGTACTTC. It specifies CASSDGHLTFSYEQYF.

The V call is TRBV6-1, the J call TRBJ2-7; 11 bases map to TRBD2. The CDR3 length is 15 residues. Germline CDR1 is MNHNS and CDR2 is SASEGT. V lost 4 bases and J lost 4; bases outside the gene matches: 6. In DNA form, the CDR3 reads TGTGCCAGCAGTGCGAGACTAGCGGGAACATACGAGCAGTACTTC. Encoded protein: CASSARLAGTYEQYF.

This CDR3 reads CASGLVEGYEQYF. DNA for the CDR3: TGTGCTAGTGGTTTGGTCGAAGGGTACGAGCAGTACTTC. V gene TRBV12-5 combines with J gene TRBJ2-7; D call uncertain. Germline V gene sequence: CDR1 LGHNT, CDR2 FRNRAP. Deletions cut 0 bases from V and 4 bases from J, with 7 bases between. This CDR3 is built from 13 residues.

The chain carries TRBV6-5 and TRBJ2-7, with D perhaps matching TRBD2 (5 bases). The CDR3 runs to 15 residues. Trimming took off 6 bases at V and 5 bases at J, with 20 bases between the two ends. Germline V gives CDR1 MNHEY, CDR2 SVGAGI. The CDR3 sequence is CASRPGLRNWDEQYF. The CDR3 bases are TGTGCCAGCAGACCCGGACTCCGAAATTGGGACGAGCAGTACTTC.

V is TRBV27 and J is TRBJ2-2, with D perhaps TRBD1 or TRBD2 (5 bases each). V was clipped by 5 bases and J by 4 bases, with 17 bases between them. The V gene's germline CDR1 is MNHEY and CDR2 SMNVEV (reference sequence). The CDR3 runs 16 residues. CDR3 DNA sequence: TGTGCCAGCAGTCCGAGGTGGGGGTTGGGCACCGGGGAGCTGTTTTTT. It specifies CASSPRWGLGTGELFF.

As regards this clone: The sample has other DNA sequences that encode this CDR3 too. The V gene is TRBV20-1, the J gene TRBJ2-5; the D is unclear. The CDR3 sequence is 11 residues long. The germline gives CDR1 DFQATT, CDR2 SNEGSKA (reference sequence). V lost 7 bases to trimming and J lost 1 base, with 7 bases between them. This CDR3 is CSVGPQETQYF. The CDR3 nucleotides are TGCAGTGTTGGGCCCCAAGAGACCCAGTACTTC.

The V and J genes are TRBV6-5 and TRBJ1-2, with D possibly being TRBD1 (5 bases). V lost 5 bases, J lost 8 bases, and 18 bases lay in between. Germline assignment: CDR1 MNHEY and CDR2 SVGAGI. The CDR3 is 14 amino acids. The CDR3 is CASSRPQGAGGYTF. For the CDR3, the DNA is TGTGCCAGCAGTCGCCCTCAAGGGGCCGGGGGCTACACCTTC.

With regard to this clone: The same CDR3 is also encoded by other DNA sequences in this sample. The V gene is TRBV5-1, the J gene TRBJ1-1; unclear D gene. V gave up 0 bases and J gave up 5 bases, with 11 bases separating them. The germline CDR1 and CDR2 sequences are SGHRS and YFSETQ. The CDR3 spans 14 residues. In nucleotides, the CDR3 is TGCGCCAGCAGCTTGGGGACGGCTAATACTGAAGCTTTCTTT. Amino acids: CASSLGTANTEAFF.

V gene TRBV28 combines with J gene TRBJ1-1, with 7 bases fitting TRBD1. The trim removed 6 bases at V and 4 bases at J, leaving 8 bases unmatched. Per the germline V gene, CDR1 is MDHEN and CDR2 is SYDVKM. This CDR3 is built from 14 residues. CDR3 sequence: CASSPHRGPTEAFF. The CDR3 bases are TGTGCCAGCAGCCCCCACAGGGGTCCCACTGAAGCTTTCTTT.

The CDR3 DNA reads TGCGCCAGCAGCCAAGAGGCAGGGACTAGTTATGGCTACACCTTC. Its translation is CASSQEAGTSYGYTF. The rearrangement joins TRBV4-1 to TRBJ1-2; D may be TRBD1 (5 bases). CDR3 length: 15 residues. The V end was cut by 0 bases, the J end by 5 bases, with 13 bases between. Germline V gene data show CDR1 as MGHRA and CDR2 as YSYEKL.

The V and J genes are TRBV9 and TRBJ1-6; D gene ambiguous. V was pared by 4 bases and J by 0 bases, with 8 bases between. Per the germline V gene, CDR1 is SGDLS and CDR2 is YYNGEE. CDR3 length: 15 amino acids. For the CDR3, the DNA is TGTGCCAGCAGCACAGATAGCTCCTATAATTCACCCCTCCACTTT. Its protein is CASSTDSSYNSPLHF.

The chain combines TRBV5-1 with TRBJ2-7; 9 nucleotides agree with TRBD2. Trimming at V came to 0 bases and at J to 1 base, leaving 14 bases not matched to a gene. The CDR3 extends over 19 amino acids. Per the germline V gene, CDR1 is SGHRS and CDR2 is YFSETQ. CDR3 sequence: CASSLGLRLAGNGSYEQYF. CDR3 sequence (DNA): TGCGCCAGCAGCTTGGGTTTGAGGCTAGCGGGAAATGGTTCCTACGAGCAGTACTTC.